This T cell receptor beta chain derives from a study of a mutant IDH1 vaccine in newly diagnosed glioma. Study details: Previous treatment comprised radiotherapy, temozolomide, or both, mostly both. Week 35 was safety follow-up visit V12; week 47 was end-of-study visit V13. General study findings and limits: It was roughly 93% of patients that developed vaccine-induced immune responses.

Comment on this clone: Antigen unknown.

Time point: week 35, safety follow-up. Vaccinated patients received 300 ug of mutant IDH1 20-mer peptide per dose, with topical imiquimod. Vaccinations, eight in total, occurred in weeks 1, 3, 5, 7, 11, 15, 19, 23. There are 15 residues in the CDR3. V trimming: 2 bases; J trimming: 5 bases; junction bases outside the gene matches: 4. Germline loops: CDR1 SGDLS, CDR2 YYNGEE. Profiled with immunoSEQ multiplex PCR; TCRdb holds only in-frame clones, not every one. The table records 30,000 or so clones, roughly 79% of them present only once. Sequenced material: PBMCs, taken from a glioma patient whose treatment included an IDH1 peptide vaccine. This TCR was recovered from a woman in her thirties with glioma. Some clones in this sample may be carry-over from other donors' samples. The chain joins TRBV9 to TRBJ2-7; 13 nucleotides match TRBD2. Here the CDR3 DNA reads TGTGCCAGCAGCGTCGGACTAGCGGGAGAGAACGAGCAGTACTTC. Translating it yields CASSVGLAGENEQYF.